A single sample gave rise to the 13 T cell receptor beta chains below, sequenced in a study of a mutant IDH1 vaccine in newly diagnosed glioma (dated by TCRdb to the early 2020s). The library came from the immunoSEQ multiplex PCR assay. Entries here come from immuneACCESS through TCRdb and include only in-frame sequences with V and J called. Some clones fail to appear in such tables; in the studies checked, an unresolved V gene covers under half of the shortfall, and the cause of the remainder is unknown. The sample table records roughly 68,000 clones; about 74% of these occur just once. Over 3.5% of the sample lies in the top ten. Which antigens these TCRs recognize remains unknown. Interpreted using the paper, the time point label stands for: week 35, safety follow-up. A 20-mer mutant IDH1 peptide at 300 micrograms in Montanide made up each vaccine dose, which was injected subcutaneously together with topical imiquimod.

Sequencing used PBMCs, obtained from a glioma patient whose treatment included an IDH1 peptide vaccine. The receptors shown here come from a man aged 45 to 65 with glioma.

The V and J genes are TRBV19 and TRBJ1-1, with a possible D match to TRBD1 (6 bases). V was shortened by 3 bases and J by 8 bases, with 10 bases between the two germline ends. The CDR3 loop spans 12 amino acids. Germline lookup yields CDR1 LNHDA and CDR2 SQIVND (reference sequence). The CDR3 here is CASSIAQGEAFF. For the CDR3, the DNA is TGTGCCAGTAGTATTGCTCAGGGGGAAGCTTTCTTT.

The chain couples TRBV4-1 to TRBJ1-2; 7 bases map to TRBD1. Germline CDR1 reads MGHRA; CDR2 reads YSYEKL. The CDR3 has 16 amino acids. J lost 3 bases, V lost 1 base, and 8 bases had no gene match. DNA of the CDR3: TGCGCCAGCAGCCAAGCCGGGACAGTTCCACACTATGGCTACACCTTC. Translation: CASSQAGTVPHYGYTF.

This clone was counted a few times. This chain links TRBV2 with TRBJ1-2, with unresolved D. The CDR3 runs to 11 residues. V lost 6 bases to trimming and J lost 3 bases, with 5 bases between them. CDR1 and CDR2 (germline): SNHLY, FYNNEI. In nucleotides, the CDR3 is TGTGCCAGCAGGGCAGACTATGGCTACACCTTC. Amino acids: CASRADYGYTF.

CDR3 region: CASSTQGRSTEAFF. CDR3 DNA sequence: TGTGCCAGTAGTACTCAGGGGAGAAGCACTGAAGCTTTCTTT. The chain uses TRBV19 and TRBJ1-1; the D gene is possibly TRBD1 (6 bases). Trimming took off 4 bases at V and 4 bases at J, with 13 bases between the two ends. Germline V gene lookup returns CDR1 LNHDA and CDR2 SQIVND (reference sequence). This CDR3 is 14 amino acids long.

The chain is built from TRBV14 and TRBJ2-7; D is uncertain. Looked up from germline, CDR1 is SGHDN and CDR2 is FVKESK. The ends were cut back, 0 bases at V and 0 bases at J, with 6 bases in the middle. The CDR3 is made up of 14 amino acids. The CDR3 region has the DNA TGTGCCAGCAGCCAAGACATTGTCTCCTACGAGCAGTACTTC. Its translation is CASSQDIVSYEQYF. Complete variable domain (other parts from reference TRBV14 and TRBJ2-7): EAGVTQFPSHSVIEKGQTVTLRCDPISGHDNLYWYRRVMGKEIKFLLHFVKESKQDESGMPNNRFLAERTGGTYSTLKVQPAELEDSGVYFCASSQDIVSYEQYFGPGTRLTVT.

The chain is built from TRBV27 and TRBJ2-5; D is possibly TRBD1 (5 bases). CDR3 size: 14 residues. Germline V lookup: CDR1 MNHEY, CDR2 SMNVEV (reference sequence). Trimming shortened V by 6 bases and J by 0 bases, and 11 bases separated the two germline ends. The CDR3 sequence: CASRDIGDQETQYF. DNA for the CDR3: TGTGCCAGCAGGGACATAGGGGACCAAGAGACCCAGTACTTC.

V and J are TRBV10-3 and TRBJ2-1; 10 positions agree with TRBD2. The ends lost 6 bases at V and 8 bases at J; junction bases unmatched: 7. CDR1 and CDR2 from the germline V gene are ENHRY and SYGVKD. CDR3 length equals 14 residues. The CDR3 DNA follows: TGTGCCATCAGGTCCAGCGGGGGGGCCGATGAGCAGTTCTTC. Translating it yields CAIRSSGGADEQFF.

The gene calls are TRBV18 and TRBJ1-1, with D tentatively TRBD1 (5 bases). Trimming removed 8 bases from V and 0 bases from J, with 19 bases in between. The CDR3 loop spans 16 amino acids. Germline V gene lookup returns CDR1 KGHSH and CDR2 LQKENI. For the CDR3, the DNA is TGTGCCAGCGCGACCCTGGGGAAGACAGTGAACACTGAAGCTTTCTTT. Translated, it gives CASATLGKTVNTEAFF.

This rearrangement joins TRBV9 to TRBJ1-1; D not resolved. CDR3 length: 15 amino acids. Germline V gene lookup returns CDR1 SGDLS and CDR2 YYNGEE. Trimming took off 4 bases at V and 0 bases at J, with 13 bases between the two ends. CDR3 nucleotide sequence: TGTGCCAGCAGCAAGACGGACGCCCTGAACACTGAAGCTTTCTTT. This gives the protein CASSKTDALNTEAFF. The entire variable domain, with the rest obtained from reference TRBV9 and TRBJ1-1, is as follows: DSGVTQTPKHLITATGQRVTLRCSPRSGDLSVYWYQQSLDQGLQFLIQYYNGEERAKGNILERFSAQQFPDLHSELNLSSLELGDSALYFCASSKTDALNTEAFFGQGTRLTVV.

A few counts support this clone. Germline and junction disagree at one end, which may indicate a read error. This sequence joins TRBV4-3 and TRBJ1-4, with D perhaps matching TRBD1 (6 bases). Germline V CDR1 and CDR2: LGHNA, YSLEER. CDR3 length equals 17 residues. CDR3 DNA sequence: TGCGCCAGCAGCCAAGAATGGGCGGGGAGGGGGAATGAAGAACTGTTTTTT. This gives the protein CASSQEWAGRGNEELFF.

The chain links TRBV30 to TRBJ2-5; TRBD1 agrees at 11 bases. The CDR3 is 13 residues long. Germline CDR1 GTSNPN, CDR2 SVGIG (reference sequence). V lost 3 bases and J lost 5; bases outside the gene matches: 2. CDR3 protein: CAWRGQGVETQYF. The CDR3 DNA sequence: TGTGCCTGGAGGGGACAGGGGGTGGAGACCCAGTACTTC.

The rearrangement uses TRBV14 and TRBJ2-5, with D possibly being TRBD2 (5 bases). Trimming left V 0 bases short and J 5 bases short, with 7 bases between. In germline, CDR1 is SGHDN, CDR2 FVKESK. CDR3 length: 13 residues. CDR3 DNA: TGTGCCAGCAGCCAAGATCCGGGGGAGACCCAGTACTTC. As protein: CASSQDPGETQYF. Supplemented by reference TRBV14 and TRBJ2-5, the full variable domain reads EAGVTQFPSHSVIEKGQTVTLRCDPISGHDNLYWYRRVMGKEIKFLLHFVKESKQDESGMPNNRFLAERTGGTYSTLKVQPAELEDSGVYFCASSQDPGETQYFGPGTRLLVL.

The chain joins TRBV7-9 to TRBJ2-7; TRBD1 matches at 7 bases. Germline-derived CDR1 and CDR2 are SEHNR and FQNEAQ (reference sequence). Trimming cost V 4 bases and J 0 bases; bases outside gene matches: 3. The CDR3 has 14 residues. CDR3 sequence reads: CASSSGQSSYEQYF. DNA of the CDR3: TGTGCCAGCAGCTCGGGACAGAGCTCCTACGAGCAGTACTTC.